This TCR beta chain was identified in a study of CD8 T cells in Susac syndrome. General study results and limits: Within total CD8+ repertoires, some 15 Susac-specific public clones were found, and within CD8+ TEMRA repertoires, five. The study found that Susac CD8+ clonal expansion peaked in TEMRA cells and active patients.

The trim removed 4 bases at V and 5 bases at J, leaving 7 bases unmatched. The CDR3 totals 16 residues. Germline V gives CDR1 KGHDR, CDR2 SFDVKD. Turning to this clonotype: What it binds is not known.

The RNA, about 0.5 to 1 ug, was put through reverse transcription using random hexamers. An immunoSEQ multiplex PCR amplified TCR beta CDR3 over 54 Vbeta and 13 Jbeta. TCRdb re-derived calls from the immunoSEQ multiplex PCR reads in MiXCR, one entry per CDR3 protein. The repertoire holds 75,000 to 95,000 distinct CDR3 sequences, with approximately 95% as singletons. TEMRA cells were FACS-enriched, and CD8+ and CD4+ T cells were isolated negatively. The J gene is TRBJ2-3, the V gene TRBV24-1; 11 positions match TRBD1. Sequenced sample: CD8+ T cells from PBMCs. The sequence derives from a human donor with Susac syndrome. This CDR3 is CATSDPGQGAKDTQYF. CDR3 DNA sequence: TGTGCCACCAGTGACCCCGGACAGGGGGCCAAAGATACGCAGTATTTT.